The entry that follows covers one T cell receptor beta chain sequence. The target antigen is unknown. This specimen belongs to a study of CD8+ T cells in alopecia areata. Germline CDR1 MNHEY, CDR2 SMNVEV (reference sequence). V gave up 3 bases and J gave up 1 base; unmatched junction bases: 4. This CDR3 spans 16 amino acids. Investigators isolated RNA and reverse transcribed it into cDNA to act as the sequencing template. Sequencing used immunoSEQ multiplex PCR; TCRdb keeps in-frame clones, though not all of them. This table has approximately 150,000 clones, about three fifths appearing once. The study's findings and limits: Sequences from scalp samples also cover resident alphabeta T cells of normal skin. Lesional scalp, notably in alopecia totalis/universalis, had clonality above that of normal scalp.

This receptor was identified in a human donor in good health. Sequenced: CD4+ T cells sorted from blood. This chain uses TRBV27 with TRBJ2-3; 10 nucleotides match TRBD2. The CDR3 DNA follows: TGTGCCAGCAGTTTCGGCCTAGCGGGAGGCACAGATACGCAGTATTTT. Its protein product is CASSFGLAGGTDTQYF.